The next 12 T cell receptor beta chains were all read from a single sample in a study of T cells in Graves' hyperthyroidism and ophthalmopathy. RNA transcripts were the template for amplifying TCR beta CDR3 regions. With the HTBI primer set, the TCR CDR3 went through a first round of RT-PCR. MiXCR was run by TCRdb on the multiplex PCR reads, yielding one entry per CDR3 protein. This table has over 700,000 distinct CDR3 sequences, 35% appearing once. The sequenced material came from blood. The receptors stem from a woman aged 40 to 50 with Graves' hyperthyroidism.

Comment on this clonotype: A read error may explain this, as a much larger clone is one base away. The rearrangement joins TRBV20-1 to TRBJ1-5; perhaps TRBD1 as D (5 bases). V lost 7 bases and J 4 bases, leaving 11 bases between the germline ends. Per germline, CDR1 DFQATT and CDR2 SNEGSKA (reference sequence). The CDR3 runs to 12 residues. CDR3 protein: CSGVPGNQPQHF. CDR3 DNA: TGCAGTGGCGTCCCAGGGAATCAGCCCCAGCATTTT.

This chain uses TRBV7-2 with TRBJ1-6; 7 bases agree with TRBD1. Germline loops: CDR1 SGHTA, CDR2 FQGNSA. V shed 5 bases and J 8 bases; nucleotides not matched to a gene: 6. The CDR3 extends over 14 amino acids. The CDR3 protein is CASSRDRADSPLHF. CDR3 DNA sequence: TGTGCCAGCAGCCGCGACAGGGCCGATTCACCCCTCCACTTT.

This chain uses TRBV7-2 with TRBJ1-2; D unclear. Per germline, CDR1 SGHTA and CDR2 FQGNSA. The CDR3 extends over 12 amino acids. Trimming shortened V by 4 bases and J by 10 bases, and 13 bases separated the two germline ends. The CDR3, as DNA: TGTGCCAGCAGCTCGACATTGAGCTCCTACACCTTC. Translated, it gives CASSSTLSSYTF.

This clonotype was detected ten times or more. The genes are TRBV5-6 and TRBJ1-1, with unresolved D. The germline V and J ends were trimmed by 0 bases and 0 bases, with 15 bases remaining between them. The germline V gene encodes CDR1 SGHDT and CDR2 YYEEEE. This CDR3 is 17 amino acids long. CDR3 sequence reads: CASSLVPGSSMNTEAFF. The CDR3 DNA is TGTGCCAGCAGCTTGGTCCCCGGGTCTTCAATGAACACTGAAGCTTTCTTT.

This clonotype came up many times. Sequence at one end of the junction differs from germline and may be a read error. The genes are TRBV12-3 or TRBV12-4 and TRBJ1-2, with D maybe TRBD1 (5 bases). This CDR3 is 15 amino acids long. CDR3 in amino acids: CAANGAQGGGYGYTF. The CDR3 DNA reads TGCGCCGCAAACGGGGCGCAGGGCGGGGGCTATGGCTACACCTTC.

J is TRBJ2-7 and V is TRBV6-6; D might be TRBD1 (5 bases). CDR3 length: 13 residues. The V end lost 5 bases, the J end lost 2 bases, and 10 bases lay between the germline ends. Looked up from germline, CDR1 is MNHNY and CDR2 is SVGAGI (reference sequence). CDR3 residues: CASSADRTYEQYF. The CDR3 nucleotides read TGTGCCAGCAGTGCAGACAGAACCTACGAGCAGTACTTC.

In its sample, this clonotype was seen many times. J is TRBJ1-5 and V is TRBV2; D is undetermined. The length of the CDR3 is 13 residues. Germline V gene sequence: CDR1 SNHLY, CDR2 FYNNEI. Trimming took off 7 bases at V and 0 bases at J, with 7 bases between the two ends. The CDR3 DNA reads TGTGCCAGCACGTTTAGTAGCAATCAGCCCCAGCATTTT. Amino acid sequence: CASTFSSNQPQHF.

The chain recombines TRBV19 with TRBJ1-2; TRBD1 matches 7 bases. With V trimmed by 6 bases and J by 3 bases, 4 bases remained unmatched. The CDR3 is 13 residues long. The germline V gene has CDR1 LNHDA and CDR2 SQIVND (reference sequence). In nucleotides, the CDR3 is TGTGCCAGTAGAACCGACAGGGACTATGGCTACACCTTC. This encodes CASRTDRDYGYTF. The full variable domain, completed using reference TRBV19 and TRBJ1-2, is DGGITQSPKYLFRKEGQNVTLSCEQNLNHDAMYWYRQDPGQGLRLIYYSQIVNDFQKGDIAEGYSVSREKKESFPLTVTSAQKNPTAFYLCASRTDRDYGYTFGSGTRLTVV.

This clonotype was counted ten times or more. This chain uses TRBV7-9 with TRBJ2-5; no reliable D call. The germline V and J ends were trimmed by 5 bases and 2 bases, with 15 bases remaining between them. This CDR3 contains 15 residues. Germline CDR1 and CDR2: SEHNR and FQNEAQ (reference sequence). The CDR3 region is CASSLEAKSQETQYF. CDR3 sequence (DNA): TGTGCCAGCAGCCTAGAGGCCAAATCACAAGAGACCCAGTACTTC.

Remarks on this clonotype: At one end, the junction sequence differs from germline, possibly due to a read error. The rearrangement links TRBV19 to TRBJ1-2, with TRBD1 as a possible D gene (5 bases). Germline V gives CDR1 LNHDA, CDR2 SQIVND (reference sequence). The CDR3 consists of 14 residues. The CDR3 here is CACSIESGDYGYTF. The DNA of the CDR3 is TGTGCCTGTAGTATAGAGTCGGGGGACTATGGCTACACCTTC.

The gene calls are TRBV4-1 and TRBJ1-5; 12 bases fit TRBD1. CDR1 is MGHRA, CDR2 YSYEKL, per germline. J gave up 7 bases and V 0 bases, and 4 bases lay outside the gene matches. The CDR3 covers 16 residues. CDR3 in amino acids: CASSQEGQGARQPQHF. CDR3 in DNA: TGCGCCAGCAGCCAAGAGGGACAGGGGGCAAGGCAGCCCCAGCATTTT.

This clonotype was counted ten times or more. The chain links TRBV9 to TRBJ1-6, with 8 bases aligning to TRBD1. The length of the CDR3 is 15 residues. Looked up from germline, CDR1 is SGDLS and CDR2 is YYNGEE. The V gene end was trimmed by 0 bases and the J gene end by 8 bases; junction bases not matched to a gene: 4. The CDR3, as DNA: TGTGCCAGCAGCGTAGTGGGACAGGAGGATTCACCCCTCCACTTT. This gives the protein CASSVVGQEDSPLHF. Looking up the rest from reference TRBV9 and TRBJ1-6 gives the full variable domain: DSGVTQTPKHLITATGQRVTLRCSPRSGDLSVYWYQQSLDQGLQFLIQYYNGEERAKGNILERFSAQQFPDLHSELNLSSLELGDSALYFCASSVVGQEDSPLHFGNGTRLTVT.